This is a list of T cell receptor beta chains from one sample in a study of blood T cells in healthy people across ages. TCRdb called the 5' RACE reads again in MiXCR, with one record for every CDR3 protein. The data hold some 700,000 distinct CDR3 sequences, with over 20% observed a single time. The specimen sequenced was blood. All receptors come from a man aged 65 to 85 in good health. The CDR3 runs from the conserved cysteine through the conserved F or W. D genes are given only for firm matches. Size values are once, few and many counts, or a class for expanded clones, and some rows have none.

clone size	V gene	D gene	J gene	CDR3 protein	CDR3 DNA
few	TRBV7-3	TRBD2	TRBJ2-5	CASSLLPIPAGVQTQYF	TGTGCCAGCAGCTTACTCCCCATTCCCGCGGGAGTACAGACCCAGTACTTC
.	TRBV11-3	.	TRBJ2-1	CAGGVRSGVDEQFF	TGTGCCGGCGGCGTTAGGAGCGGAGTGGATGAGCAGTTCTTC
few	TRBV5-5	.	TRBJ2-5	CASSYPPRGQETQYF	TGTGCCAGCAGCTATCCCCCCCGAGGACAAGAGACCCAGTACTTC
.	TRBV10-2	TRBD2	TRBJ2-7	CASTRGGLAGLEQYF	TGCGCCAGCACCAGAGGTGGTCTAGCGGGCCTCGAGCAGTACTTC
.	TRBV4-2	.	TRBJ1-5	CASSQDRVGGQPQHF	TGTGCCAGCAGCCAAGATCGGGTAGGGGGACAGCCCCAGCATTTT
few	TRBV20-1	.	TRBJ2-3	CSGYNERGGTDTQYF	TGCAGCGGTTACAACGAGAGGGGGGGCACAGATACGCAGTATTTT
.	TRBV7-2	.	TRBJ2-3	CASSLQDRYTDTQYF	TGTGCCAGCAGCCTGCAGGACAGATACACAGATACGCAGTATTTT
.	TRBV9	.	TRBJ1-6	CASSVALAPNSPLHF	TGTGCCAGCAGCGTAGCCCTAGCCCCAAATTCACCCCTCCACTTT
few	TRBV20-1	TRBD2	TRBJ2-1	CSARDARGVSYNEQFF	TGCAGTGCTAGAGACGCGCGGGGGGTGTCCTACAATGAGCAGTTCTTC
.	TRBV19	.	TRBJ1-2	CASRDNFYGYTF	TGTGCCAGTAGGGATAATTTCTATGGCTACACCTTC
.	TRBV12-3/TRBV12-4	TRBD1	TRBJ2-5	CASSYGQGRTETQYF	TGTGCCAGCAGTTATGGACAGGGCCGGACGGAGACCCAGTACTTC